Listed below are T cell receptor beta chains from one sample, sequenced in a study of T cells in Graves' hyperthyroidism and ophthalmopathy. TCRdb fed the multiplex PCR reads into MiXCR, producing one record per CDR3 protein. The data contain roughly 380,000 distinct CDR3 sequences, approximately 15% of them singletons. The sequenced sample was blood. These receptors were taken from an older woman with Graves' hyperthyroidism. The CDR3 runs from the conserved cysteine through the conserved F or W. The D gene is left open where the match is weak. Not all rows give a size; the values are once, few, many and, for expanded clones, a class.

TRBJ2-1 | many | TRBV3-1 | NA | TGTGCCAGCAGCCCTTCGGGACTGATCGGGGATGAGCAGTTCTTC | CASSPSGLIGDEQFF
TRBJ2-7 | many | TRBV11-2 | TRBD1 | TGTGCCAGCAGCTTCCTCAGGGGGCGCAGTTCTTTCGAGCAGTACTTC | CASSFLRGRSSFEQYF
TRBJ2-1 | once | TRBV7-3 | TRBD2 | TGTGCCAGCAGCTTACCAGCGGGAGGAATAAATGAGCAGTTCTTC | CASSLPAGGINEQFF
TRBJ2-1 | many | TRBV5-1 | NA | TGCGCCAGCCACAGGTTTAATGAGCAGTTCTTC | CASHRFNEQFF
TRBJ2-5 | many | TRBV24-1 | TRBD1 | TGTGCCACCAGTGATGTGGGTGAGGGACAGCAAGAGACCCAGTACTTC | CATSDVGEGQQETQYF
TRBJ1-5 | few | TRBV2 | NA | TGTGCCAGCAGTGAACAGGGGTTCAACAATCAGCCCCAGCATTTT | CASSEQGFNNQPQHF
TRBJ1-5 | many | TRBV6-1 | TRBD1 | TGTGCCAGCAGTGGACCCGACAGGGCCTTTCAGCCCCAGCATTTT | CASSGPDRAFQPQHF
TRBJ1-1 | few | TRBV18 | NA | TGTGCCAGCTCCCGGGAAGTCAACACTGAAGCTTTCTTT | CASSREVNTEAFF
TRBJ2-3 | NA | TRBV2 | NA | TGTGCCAGCAGATCACACGGGGCAGATACGCAGTATTTT | CASRSHGADTQYF
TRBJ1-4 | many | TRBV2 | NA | TGTGCCAGCAGTGAGATGGGATCTGGTGAAAAACTGTTTTTT | CASSEMGSGEKLFF
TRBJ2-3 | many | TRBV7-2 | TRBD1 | TGTGCCAGCAGCTTAGCGACAGGGGAAGATACGCAGTATTTT | CASSLATGEDTQYF
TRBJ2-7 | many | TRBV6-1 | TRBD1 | TGTGCCAGCAGCCGACAGGGGAGCAGTGAGCAGTACTTC | CASSRQGSSEQYF
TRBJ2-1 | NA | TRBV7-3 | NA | TGTGCCAGCAGGGGGGGGGGGCTAAACAATGAGCAGTTCTTC | CASRGGGLNNEQFF
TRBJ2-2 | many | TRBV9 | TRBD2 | TGTGCCAGCAGCGTAGGACTAGCGGACACCGGGGAGCTGTTTTTT | CASSVGLADTGELFF
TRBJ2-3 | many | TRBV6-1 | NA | TGTGCCAGCAGGACGATACAGAGAGATACGCAGTATTTT | CASRTIQRDTQYF
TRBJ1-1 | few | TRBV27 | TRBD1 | TGTGCCAGCAATCACAGGCAGGGGGAAACTGAAGCTTTCTTT | CASNHRQGETEAFF
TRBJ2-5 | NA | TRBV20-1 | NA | TGCAGTGCTAGCCCTATTTTCAGCGCGTACCAAGAGACCCAGTACTTC | CSASPIFSAYQETQYF
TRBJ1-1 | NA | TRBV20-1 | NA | TGCAGTGCTAGAGATCGGGGGATCCCCGGAGTTAACACTGAAGCTTTCTTT | CSARDRGIPGVNTEAFF
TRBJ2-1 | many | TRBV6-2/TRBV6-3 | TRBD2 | TGTGCCAGCAGTTACCAGTTAGGACTAGCGGGATCCTACAATGAGCAGTTCTTC | CASSYQLGLAGSYNEQFF
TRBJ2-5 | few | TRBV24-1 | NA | TGTGCCACCAGTGTTGCAGGGGGGGAGACCCAGTACTTC | CATSVAGGETQYF
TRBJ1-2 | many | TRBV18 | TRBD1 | TGTGCCAGCTCGGAAAGGGACAGCACTAACTATGGCTACACCTTC | CASSERDSTNYGYTF
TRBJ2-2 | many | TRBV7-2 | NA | TGTGCCAGCAGCCGGGGGACGAACACCGGGGAGCTGTTTTTT | CASSRGTNTGELFF
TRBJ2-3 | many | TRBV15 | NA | TGTGCCACCAGCAGAAGAGTAGCGGGCACAGATACGCAGTATTTT | CATSRRVAGTDTQYF
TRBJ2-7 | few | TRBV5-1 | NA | TGCGCCAGCAGCTCTGTTTTCAGCTCCTACGAGCAGTACTTC | CASSSVFSSYEQYF
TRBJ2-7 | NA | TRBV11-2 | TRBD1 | TGTGCCGGCAGCTCCGGGACAGGGGCGTACGAGCAGTACTTC | CAGSSGTGAYEQYF
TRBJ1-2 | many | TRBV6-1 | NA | TGTGCCAGCAGTTTCGATCCTTCCAGGGGCATAGCGCATGGCTACACCTTC | CASSFDPSRGIAHGYTF
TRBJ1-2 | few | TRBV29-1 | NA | TGCAGCGCTAAGGAAGCGACCTATGGCTACACCTTC | CSAKEATYGYTF
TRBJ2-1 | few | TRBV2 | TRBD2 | TGTGCCAGCAGTGCAGGTACTAGCGGGAGTAATGGCGAGCAGTTCTTC | CASSAGTSGSNGEQFF
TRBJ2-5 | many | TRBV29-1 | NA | TGCAGCGTTGCGTTGCTTTTGGAGACCCAGTACTTC | CSVALLLETQYF